Following are 10 T cell receptor beta chains from one sample sequenced in a study of blood T cell repertoires in COVID-19. Sequenced by immunoSEQ multiplex PCR; TCRdb stores in-frame clones only, minus some. The data show 200,000 to 250,000 clones, just over 85% seen once. The sequenced sample consisted of peripheral blood. Receptors originate from a man older than 75 with acute or convalescent COVID-19.

The chain has TRBV19 and TRBJ2-2, with D perhaps TRBD1 (6 bases). Trimming took off 3 bases at V and 2 bases at J, with 10 bases between the two ends. CDR1 LNHDA and CDR2 SQIVND come from the germline V gene (reference sequence). This CDR3 contains 15 residues. CDR3 sequence reads: CASSILDSNTGELFF. The CDR3 DNA follows: TGTGCCAGTAGTATCCTGGACAGTAACACCGGGGAGCTGTTTTTT.

This rearrangement joins TRBV18 to TRBJ2-3; TRBD2 matches 10 bases. This CDR3 region has 18 residues. Germline CDR1 and CDR2: KGHSH and LQKENI. The junction had 10 bases not matched to a gene; V was cut back by 3 bases and J by 1 base. This CDR3 reads CASSPSRVAGGRTDTQYF. The CDR3 DNA reads TGTGCCAGCTCACCTTCGCGGGTAGCGGGAGGTCGCACAGATACGCAGTATTTT. The variable domain in full, with the rest retrieved from reference TRBV18 and TRBJ2-3, is NAGVMQNPRHLVRRRGQEARLRCSPMKGHSHVYWYRQLPEEGLKFMVYLQKENIIDESGMPKERFSAEFPKEGPSILRIQQVVRGDSAAYFCASSPSRVAGGRTDTQYFGPGTRLTVL.

The CDR3 coding sequence is TGTGCCAGCTCACCTCCGGACAGGGCCCAAGAGACCCAGTACTTC. Its translation: CASSPPDRAQETQYF. The chain carries TRBV18 and TRBJ2-5; 8 bases map to TRBD1. The CDR3 consists of 15 residues. The junction had 4 bases not matched to a gene; V was cut back by 3 bases and J by 1 base. The germline CDR1 and CDR2 sequences are KGHSH and LQKENI.

The V gene is TRBV5-4, the J gene TRBJ1-2; a weak D match, TRBD1 (5 bases). The CDR3 is made up of 12 amino acids. V was pared by 1 base and J by 7 bases, with 8 bases between. The germline V gene has CDR1 SGHNT and CDR2 YYREEE (reference sequence). The CDR3 is CASSLYGGGYTF. In DNA form, the CDR3 reads TGTGCCAGCAGCTTGTACGGGGGTGGCTACACCTTC.

The gene calls are TRBV14 and TRBJ1-4; D is unresolved. The CDR3 consists of 19 residues. V was pared by 0 bases and J by 6 bases, with 23 bases between. CDR1 and CDR2 (germline): SGHDN, FVKESK. The DNA of the CDR3 is TGTGCCAGCAGCCAAGATCCGCCAGACATCTGGGCACCGCATGAAAAACTGTTTTTT. It translates to CASSQDPPDIWAPHEKLFF.

This chain joins TRBV28 and TRBJ1-2; TRBD1 matches 8 bases. Unmatched junction bases numbered 7, after V lost 3 bases and J lost 4 bases. Germline CDR1 and CDR2: MDHEN and SYDVKM. The CDR3 is made up of 15 amino acids. The CDR3 spells CASSFSQGAVYGYTF. CDR3 DNA: TGTGCCAGCAGTTTTAGTCAGGGGGCTGTCTATGGCTACACCTTC.

This sequence joins TRBV29-1 and TRBJ1-5; D call uncertain. The CDR3 contains 13 residues. Looked up from germline, CDR1 is SQVTM and CDR2 is ANQGSEA. The ends were cut back, 3 bases at V and 2 bases at J, with 8 bases in the middle. The CDR3 reads CSVEPGGNQPQHF. The CDR3 nucleotides are TGCAGCGTTGAGCCGGGAGGCAATCAGCCCCAGCATTTT.

This chain uses TRBV5-6 with TRBJ2-6, with 7 bases fitting TRBD1. Germline loops: CDR1 SGHDT, CDR2 YYEEEE. The CDR3 extends over 15 amino acids. Trimming took 4 bases from V and 2 from J; bases not matched to a gene: 3. The DNA for the CDR3 is TGTGCCAGCAGCCGAACAGGGGCTGGGGCCAACGTCCTGACTTTC. Encoded protein: CASSRTGAGANVLTF.

The chain uses TRBV19 and TRBJ2-1; TRBD2 matches 7 bases. V was pared by 3 bases and J by 1 base, with 9 bases of the junction left unmatched. The CDR3 sequence is 17 residues long. The germline V gene encodes CDR1 LNHDA and CDR2 SQIVND (reference sequence). The CDR3 coding sequence is TGTGCCAGTAGTATTTCAGGACTAGGTAGGTCCTACAATGAGCAGTTCTTC. This translates into CASSISGLGRSYNEQFF.

The chain combines TRBV4-1 with TRBJ2-5; TRBD1 is a possible D gene (6 bases). This CDR3 comprises 15 residues. V was pared by 3 bases and J by 2 bases, with 13 bases between. The germline V gene has CDR1 MGHRA and CDR2 YSYEKL. The CDR3: CASSHAGTQQETQYF. CDR3 coding DNA: TGCGCCAGCAGCCACGCCGGGACACAGCAAGAGACCCAGTACTTC.